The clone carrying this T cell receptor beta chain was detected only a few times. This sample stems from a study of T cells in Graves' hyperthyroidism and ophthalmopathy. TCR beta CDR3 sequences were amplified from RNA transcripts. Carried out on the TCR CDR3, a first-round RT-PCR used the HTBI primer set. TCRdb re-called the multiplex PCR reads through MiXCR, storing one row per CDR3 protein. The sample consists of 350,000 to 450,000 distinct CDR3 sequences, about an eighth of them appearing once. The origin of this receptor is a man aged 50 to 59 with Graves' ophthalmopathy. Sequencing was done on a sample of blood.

The CDR3 region is CASSRLPGQGGDEKLFF. CDR3 DNA sequence: TGTGCCAGCAGTCGACTCCCCGGACAGGGAGGAGATGAAAAACTGTTTTTT. This rearrangement joins TRBV6-1 to TRBJ1-4; 8 bases are shared with TRBD1. The CDR3 runs to 17 residues. Germline loops: CDR1 MNHNS, CDR2 SASEGT. V lost 5 bases, J lost 6 bases, and 14 bases stayed unmatched.